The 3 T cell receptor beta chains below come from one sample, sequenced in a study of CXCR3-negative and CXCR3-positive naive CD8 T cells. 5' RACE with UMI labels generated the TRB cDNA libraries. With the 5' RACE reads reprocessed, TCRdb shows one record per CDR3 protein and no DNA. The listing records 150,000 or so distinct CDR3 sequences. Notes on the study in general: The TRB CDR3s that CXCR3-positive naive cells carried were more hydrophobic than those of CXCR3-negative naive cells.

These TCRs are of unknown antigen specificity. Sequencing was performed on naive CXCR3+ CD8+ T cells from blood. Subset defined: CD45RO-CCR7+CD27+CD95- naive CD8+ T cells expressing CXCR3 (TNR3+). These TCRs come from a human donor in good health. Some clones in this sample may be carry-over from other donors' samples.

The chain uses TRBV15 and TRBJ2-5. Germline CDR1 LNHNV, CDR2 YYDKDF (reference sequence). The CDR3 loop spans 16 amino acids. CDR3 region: CATSRSVTGGGETQYF.

The chain's CDR3 is CASSQDLSKATEAFF. V gene TRBV4-3 combines with J gene TRBJ1-1. This CDR3 is 15 amino acids long. The germline gives CDR1 LGHNA, CDR2 YSLEER.

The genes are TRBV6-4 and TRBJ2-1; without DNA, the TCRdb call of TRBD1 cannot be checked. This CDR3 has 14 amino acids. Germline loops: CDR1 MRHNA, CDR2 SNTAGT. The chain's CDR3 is CASSDSGRVDEQFF.